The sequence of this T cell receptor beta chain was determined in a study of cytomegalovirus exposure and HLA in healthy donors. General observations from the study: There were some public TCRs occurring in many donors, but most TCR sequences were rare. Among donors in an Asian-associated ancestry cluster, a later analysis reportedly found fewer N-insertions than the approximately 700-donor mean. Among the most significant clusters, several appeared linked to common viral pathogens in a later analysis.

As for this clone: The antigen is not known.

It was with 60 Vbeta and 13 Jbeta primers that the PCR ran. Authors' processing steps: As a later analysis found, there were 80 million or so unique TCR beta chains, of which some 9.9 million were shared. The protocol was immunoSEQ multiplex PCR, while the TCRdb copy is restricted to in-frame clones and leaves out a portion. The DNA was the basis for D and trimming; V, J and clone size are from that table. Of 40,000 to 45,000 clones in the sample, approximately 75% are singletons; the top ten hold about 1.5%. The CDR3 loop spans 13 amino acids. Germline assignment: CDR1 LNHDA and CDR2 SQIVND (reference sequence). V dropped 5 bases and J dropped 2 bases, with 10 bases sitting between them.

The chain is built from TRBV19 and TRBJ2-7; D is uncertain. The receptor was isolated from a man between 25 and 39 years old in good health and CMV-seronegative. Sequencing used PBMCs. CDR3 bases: TGTGCCAGTAGTTTCTCAAACACCTACGAGCAGTACTTC. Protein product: CASSFSNTYEQYF.